One and the same sample provided the 12 T cell receptor beta chains below, sequenced in a study of early T cells in non-severe SARS-CoV-2 infection. In TCRdb, the 5' RACE reads were re-called with MiXCR into one record per CDR3 protein. Counted here are 100,000 to 150,000 distinct CDR3 sequences, 15% occurring once; the ten biggest clones make up 20% to 25%. Sequences were obtained from whole blood. These receptors were taken from an adult who was a healthcare worker with PCR-confirmed SARS-CoV-2 infection or an uninfected control (not recorded which).

This clonotype was found many times. The gene calls are TRBV7-6 and TRBJ2-3, with no clear D. CDR3 size: 14 residues. V was clipped by 1 base and J by 7 bases, with 12 bases between them. CDR1 is SGHVS and CDR2 is FNYEAQ in the germline V gene. The CDR3 DNA is TGTGCCAGCAGCTTAGAACACGGAACCCATACGCAGTATTTT. The encoded protein is CASSLEHGTHTQYF.

This rearrangement joins TRBV29-1 to TRBJ1-1; TRBD1 is a possible D gene (5 bases). Per germline, CDR1 SQVTM and CDR2 ANQGSEA. The V and J ends lost 3 bases and 5 bases respectively, with 19 bases between them. CDR3 length: 15 amino acids. The chain's CDR3 is CSVDFPQGGITEAFF. CDR3 DNA: TGCAGCGTTGATTTCCCCCAGGGAGGTATTACTGAAGCTTTCTTT.

This clonotype was recorded many times. J is TRBJ2-2 and V is TRBV6-1, with TRBD2 matching over 7 bases. With V trimmed by 8 bases and J by 7 bases, 13 bases remained unmatched. The germline CDR1 and CDR2 sequences are MNHNS and SASEGT. This CDR3 contains 15 residues. DNA for the CDR3: TGTGCCAGCCGCAGCGGGGTGGCGGGCAGCGGGGAGCTGTTTTTT. As protein: CASRSGVAGSGELFF.

The CDR3 sequence is CASGTGARYGYTF. The CDR3 region has the DNA TGTGCCAGCGGGACAGGGGCTAGGTATGGCTACACCTTC. The chain employs TRBV6-2 or TRBV6-3 and TRBJ1-2; 10 bases match TRBD1. The CDR3 is made up of 13 amino acids. Unmatched junction bases numbered 5, after V lost 8 bases and J lost 5 bases. The germline CDR1 and CDR2 sequences are MNHEY and SVGEGT.

The table lists this clonotype with many counts. The chain carries TRBV20-1 and TRBJ2-5; TRBD1 matches at 8 bases. This CDR3 is 15 amino acids long. V lost 6 bases to trimming and J lost 3 bases; unmatched junction nucleotides: 12. CDR1 and CDR2 from the germline V gene are DFQATT and SNEGSKA (reference sequence). In DNA form, the CDR3 reads TGCAGTGCCGCCAGGGGGCGGATTCTTGAAGAGACCCAGTACTTC. It codes for CSAARGRILEETQYF.

This clonotype has just a few counts. Here the CDR3 reads CASSQDGKAGYTF. CDR3 in DNA: TGTGCCAGCAGCCAAGATGGGAAGGCTGGCTACACCTTC. The chain carries TRBV3-1 and TRBJ1-2, with D uncertain. There are 13 residues in the CDR3. Trimming removed 0 bases at V and 7 bases at J, with 9 bases between. Germline CDR1 is LGHDT and CDR2 is YNNKEL (reference sequence).

This clonotype turned up a few times. The gene calls are TRBV7-8 and TRBJ2-1, with unresolved D. Trimming shortened V by 3 bases and J by 7 bases, and 7 bases separated the two germline ends. Germline values: CDR1 SGHVS, CDR2 FQNEAQ. There are 12 residues in the CDR3. CDR3 nucleotides: TGTGCCAGCAGCTTTCCCCGAAATGAGCAGTTCTTC. Amino acid sequence: CASSFPRNEQFF. The full variable domain, in which reference TRBV7-8 and TRBJ2-1 provide the parts outside the CDR3, is GAGVSQSPRYKVAKRGQDVALRCDPISGHVSLFWYQQALGQGPEFLTYFQNEAQLDKSGLPSDRFFAERPEGSVSTLKIQRTQQEDSAVYLCASSFPRNEQFFGPGTRLTVL.

This clonotype was observed a few times. The CDR3 nucleotides read TGTGCCAGCAGCCAAGGGGCAGGGCGGCACCAGCCCCAGCATTTT. This encodes CASSQGAGRHQPQHF. The chain uses TRBV3-1 and TRBJ1-5; a possible D gene is TRBD1 (5 bases). From germline, CDR1 is LGHDT and CDR2 YNNKEL (reference sequence). CDR3 length: 15 amino acids. Deletions cut 1 base from V and 7 bases from J, with 14 bases between.

The chain is built from TRBV18 and TRBJ2-7; 7 bases line up with TRBD1. The germline V gene has CDR1 KGHSH and CDR2 LQKENI. This CDR3 has 14 residues. V lost 5 bases, J lost 4 bases, and 8 bases stayed unmatched. The CDR3 DNA reads TGTGCCAGCTCAGCAGGGACAGACAAATACGAGCAGTACTTC. Encoded protein: CASSAGTDKYEQYF.

In this sample, this clonotype turned up a few times. V and J are TRBV12-3 or TRBV12-4 and TRBJ1-5; weak D call: TRBD1 (5 bases). The CDR3 is 15 residues long. The ends were cut back, 6 bases at V and 10 bases at J, with 22 bases in the middle. CDR3 sequence: CASSLARRVLEPQHF. The CDR3 coding sequence is TGTGCCAGCAGCCTAGCACGCAGGGTGCTGGAACCCCAGCATTTT.

Only a few counts were recorded for this clonotype. The CDR3 loop is CASLDRISSYEQYF. DNA of the CDR3: TGCGCCAGCCTAGACAGGATCAGCTCCTACGAGCAGTACTTC. This chain connects TRBV10-2 to TRBJ2-7, with D maybe TRBD1 (6 bases). CDR3 length equals 14 residues. From germline, CDR1 is WSHSY and CDR2 SAAADI. Deletions cut 8 bases from V and 0 bases from J, with 14 bases between.

The genes are TRBV2 and TRBJ2-5, with D uncertain. The V gene lost 8 bases and the J gene lost 1 base, with 8 bases spanning the gap. This CDR3 spans 12 amino acids. CDR1 SNHLY and CDR2 FYNNEI come from the germline V gene. This CDR3 is CASGTVQETQYF. DNA of the CDR3: TGTGCCAGCGGTACGGTCCAAGAGACCCAGTACTTC.